These 17 T cell receptor beta chains were sequenced from one sample in a study of human T cells and chemical hapten exposure. A single record per CDR3 protein comes from TCRdb applying MiXCR to the RACE reads. The data hold more than 110,000 distinct CDR3 sequences, with approximately 12% observed a single time. Noted time point: patch test 2, 6 weeks after DPC sensitization. Treatment of the sample: therapeutic diphenylcyclopropenone sensitization with weekly scalp DPC. The input for sequencing was whole blood, taken in connection with sensitization to the hapten diphenylcyclopropenone (DPC). The origin of the receptors is a woman in her forties or fifties with alopecia areata. Some clones in this sample may be carry-over from other donors' samples.

This clonotype was counted a few times. The chain uses TRBV4-3 and TRBJ2-1; no clear D. From germline, CDR1 is LGHNA and CDR2 YSLEER. Trimming left V 0 bases short and J 0 bases short, with 6 bases between. The CDR3 is 15 amino acids. Here the CDR3 reads CASSQDPLSYNEQFF. In nucleotides, the CDR3 is TGCGCCAGCAGCCAAGATCCCCTCTCCTACAATGAGCAGTTCTTC.

This clonotype was counted a few times. This chain joins TRBV24-1 and TRBJ2-5; D might be TRBD1 (6 bases). This CDR3 is built from 16 residues. Germline V lookup: CDR1 KGHDR, CDR2 SFDVKD. V was clipped by 2 bases and J by 9 bases, with 21 bases between them. CDR3 bases: TGTGCCACCAGTGATTCGGGACATTCGGAGGACCGGGCCCAGTACTTC. This gives the protein CATSDSGHSEDRAQYF.

This clonotype turned up a few times. The chain recombines TRBV2 with TRBJ2-4; the match to TRBD1 covers 7 bases. Germline V gene sequence: CDR1 SNHLY, CDR2 FYNNEI. The CDR3 totals 15 residues. V was pared by 6 bases and J by 6 bases, with 11 bases of the junction left unmatched. For the CDR3, the DNA is TGTGCCAGCAGCCGAGGGGCAGGGGGTCTAAACATTCAGTACTTC. Protein: CASSRGAGGLNIQYF.

The rearrangement joins TRBV20-1 to TRBJ2-7; 13 bases are shared with TRBD2. The V segment lost 6 bases and the J segment 6 bases; nucleotides outside the gene matches: 8. The CDR3 is 14 amino acids. Germline CDR1 DFQATT, CDR2 SNEGSKA (reference sequence). The CDR3 region is CSARTSGSTGEQYF. The CDR3 DNA is TGCAGTGCGCGGACTAGCGGGAGTACTGGCGAGCAGTACTTC.

V and J are TRBV3-1 and TRBJ1-4; TRBD1 matches at 7 bases. The CDR3 consists of 15 residues. Trimming cost V 3 bases and J 10 bases; bases outside gene matches: 11. Germline loops: CDR1 LGHDT, CDR2 YNNKEL (reference sequence). CDR3 in DNA: TGTGCCAGCAGCCACGGGACAGAGGGAATGAGAAAACTGTTTTTT. Protein product: CASSHGTEGMRKLFF.

With regard to this clonotype: A much larger clone differs from this one at a single base, so this may be a read error. V gene TRBV6-1 combines with J gene TRBJ1-5; D not certain. The germline V gene encodes CDR1 MNHNS and CDR2 SASEGT. There are 15 residues in the CDR3. This chain's CDR3 is CASSEDVHFGQAQHF. For the CDR3, the DNA is TGTGCCAGCAGTGAAGATGTCCATTTTGGTCAGGCCCAGCATTTT.

A few counts support this clonotype. The V call is TRBV28, the J call TRBJ2-7; D call uncertain. Trimming removed 6 bases from V and 3 bases from J, with 6 bases in between. Germline-derived CDR1 and CDR2 are MDHEN and SYDVKM. The CDR3 sequence is 11 residues long. CDR3: CASRTDYEQYF. CDR3 DNA: TGTGCCAGCAGAACGGACTACGAGCAGTACTTC.

This clonotype came up a few times. The chain carries TRBV9 and TRBJ2-2, with a tentative D call TRBD2 (5 bases). This CDR3 region has 14 residues. Germline V gene lookup returns CDR1 SGDLS and CDR2 YYNGEE. V lost 0 bases to trimming and J lost 6 bases, with 9 bases between them. The CDR3 region has the DNA TGTGCCAGCAGCGTAGTGGGAGAGGCCGGGGAGCTGTTTTTT. The encoded protein is CASSVVGEAGELFF.

J is TRBJ1-5 and V is TRBV2, with TRBD1 matching 8 bases. The germline V gene encodes CDR1 SNHLY and CDR2 FYNNEI. The CDR3 length is 13 residues. V trimming: 9 bases; J trimming: 2 bases; junction bases outside the gene matches: 3. The CDR3 here is CASGQGGNQPQHF. CDR3 nucleotides: TGTGCCAGTGGACAGGGAGGCAATCAGCCCCAGCATTTT.

This clonotype has more than one count but fewer than ten. V usage is TRBV10-3 and J usage is TRBJ2-3; the D gene is possibly TRBD2 (5 bases). Germline V gives CDR1 ENHRY, CDR2 SYGVKD. V was shortened by 4 bases and J by 6 bases, with 5 bases between the two germline ends. CDR3 size: 11 residues. CDR3 residues: CAISGGDTQYF. The CDR3 region has the DNA TGTGCCATCAGTGGAGGGGATACGCAGTATTTT.

This clonotype was detected only a few times. The gene calls are TRBV7-2 and TRBJ1-1, with D tentatively TRBD1 (5 bases). V lost 1 base and J lost 4, with 16 bases in between. There are 16 residues in the CDR3. Germline CDR1 reads SGHTA; CDR2 reads FQGNSA. CDR3 DNA sequence: TGTGCCAGCAGCTTAGAAGCGGCAGGGTTGAGCACTGAAGCTTTCTTT. This codes for CASSLEAAGLSTEAFF.

This chain connects TRBV9 to TRBJ2-3, with D unresolved. This CDR3 has 16 residues. The V gene lost 0 bases and the J gene lost 2 bases, with 13 bases spanning the gap. Germline assignment: CDR1 SGDLS and CDR2 YYNGEE. The chain's CDR3 is CASSVVPMVDTDTQYF. The CDR3 nucleotides read TGTGCCAGCAGCGTAGTTCCCATGGTGGACACAGATACGCAGTATTTT. Supplemented by reference TRBV9 and TRBJ2-3, the full variable domain reads DSGVTQTPKHLITATGQRVTLRCSPRSGDLSVYWYQQSLDQGLQFLIQYYNGEERAKGNILERFSAQQFPDLHSELNLSSLELGDSALYFCASSVVPMVDTDTQYFGPGTRLTVL.

The genes are TRBV11-1 and TRBJ2-3; tentative D call: TRBD1 (6 bases). Trimming left V 5 bases short and J 0 bases short, with 24 bases between. Per the germline V gene, CDR1 is SGHAT and CDR2 is FQDESV (reference sequence). The CDR3 loop spans 19 amino acids. CDR3 protein: CASSPRTARLGTSTDTQYF. The CDR3 DNA reads TGTGCCAGCAGCCCACGGACAGCTAGGCTTGGGACAAGCACAGATACGCAGTATTTT.

This clonotype was observed a few times. This rearrangement joins TRBV5-1 to TRBJ2-7; D ambiguous. Germline-derived CDR1 and CDR2 are SGHRS and YFSETQ. CDR3 length: 13 residues. Trimming shortened V by 0 bases and J by 5 bases, and 9 bases separated the two germline ends. CDR3 in amino acids: CASSLDRVDEQYF. The CDR3 DNA reads TGCGCCAGCAGCTTGGATCGGGTCGACGAGCAGTACTTC.

This clonotype was seen a few times. This chain joins TRBV20-1 and TRBJ2-1; no definite D call. Per the germline V gene, CDR1 is DFQATT and CDR2 is SNEGSKA (reference sequence). This CDR3 comprises 12 residues. V was shortened by 4 bases and J by 5 bases, with 9 bases between the two germline ends. The CDR3 DNA reads as TGCAGTGCTACCGACACTCACAATGAGCAGTTCTTC. It is translated as CSATDTHNEQFF.

The gene calls are TRBV6-5 and TRBJ1-6; D perhaps matches TRBD1 (5 bases). V dropped 11 bases and J dropped 3 bases, with 11 bases sitting between them. The germline gives CDR1 MNHEY, CDR2 SVGAGI. CDR3 length: 13 amino acids. The CDR3 region has the DNA TGTGCCGTACAGGCCAACTATAATTCACCCCTCCACTTT. Its translation is CAVQANYNSPLHF.

This clonotype appeared many times. The chain carries TRBV7-9 and TRBJ2-7, with D perhaps given as TRBD1 or TRBD2 (5 bases each). The germline V and J ends were trimmed by 5 bases and 0 bases, with 14 bases remaining between them. Germline CDR1 reads SEHNR; CDR2 reads FQNEAQ (reference sequence). This CDR3 has 15 amino acids. CDR3: CASSRRDPSSYEQYF. The CDR3 region has the DNA TGTGCCAGCAGCCGCCGGGACCCCAGCTCCTACGAGCAGTACTTC.